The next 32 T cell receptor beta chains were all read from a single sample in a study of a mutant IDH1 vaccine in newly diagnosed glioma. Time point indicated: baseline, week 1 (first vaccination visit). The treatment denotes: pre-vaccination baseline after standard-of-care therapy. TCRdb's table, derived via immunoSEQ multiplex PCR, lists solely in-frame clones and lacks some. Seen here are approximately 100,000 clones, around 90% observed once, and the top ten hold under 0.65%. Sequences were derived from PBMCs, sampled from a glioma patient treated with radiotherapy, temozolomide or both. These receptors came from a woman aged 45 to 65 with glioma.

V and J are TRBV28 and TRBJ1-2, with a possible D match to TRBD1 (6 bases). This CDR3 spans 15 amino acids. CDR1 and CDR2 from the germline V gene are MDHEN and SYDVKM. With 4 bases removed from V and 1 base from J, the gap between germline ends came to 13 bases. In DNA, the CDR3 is TGTGCCAGCAGTTCACCATGGACAGTTAACTATGGCTACACCTTC. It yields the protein CASSSPWTVNYGYTF.

The CDR3 loop reads CASSFGYGHTGELFF. The CDR3 region has the DNA TGTGCCAGCAGCTTCGGTTACGGGCACACCGGGGAGCTGTTTTTT. This rearrangement joins TRBV5-6 to TRBJ2-2; D is uncertain. Germline CDR1 and CDR2: SGHDT and YYEEEE. V was shortened by 2 bases and J by 3 bases, with 11 bases between the two germline ends. The CDR3 runs to 15 residues.

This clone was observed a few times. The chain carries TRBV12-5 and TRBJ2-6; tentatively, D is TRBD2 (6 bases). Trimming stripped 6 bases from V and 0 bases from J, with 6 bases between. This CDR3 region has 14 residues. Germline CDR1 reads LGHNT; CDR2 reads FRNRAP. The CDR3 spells CASGGGSGANVLTF. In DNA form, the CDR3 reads TGTGCTAGTGGCGGGGGCTCTGGGGCCAACGTCCTGACTTTC.

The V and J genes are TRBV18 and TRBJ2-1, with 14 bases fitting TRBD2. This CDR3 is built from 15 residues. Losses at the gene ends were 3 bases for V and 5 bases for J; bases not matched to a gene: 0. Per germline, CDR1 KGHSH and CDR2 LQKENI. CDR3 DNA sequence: TGTGCCAGCTCACCGACTAGCGGGAGGGACAATGAGCAGTTCTTC. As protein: CASSPTSGRDNEQFF.

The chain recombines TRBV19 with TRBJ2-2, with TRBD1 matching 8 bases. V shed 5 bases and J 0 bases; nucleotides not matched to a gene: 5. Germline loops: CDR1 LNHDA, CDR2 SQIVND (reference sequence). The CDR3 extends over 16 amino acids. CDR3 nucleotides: TGTGCCAGTAGTTCGCCGGGACAGGCGAACACCGGGGAGCTGTTTTTT. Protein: CASSSPGQANTGELFF.

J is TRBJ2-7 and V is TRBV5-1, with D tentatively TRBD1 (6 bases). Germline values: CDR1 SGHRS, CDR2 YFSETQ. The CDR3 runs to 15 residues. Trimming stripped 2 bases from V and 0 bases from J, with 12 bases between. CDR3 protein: CASSFGQPSSYEQYF. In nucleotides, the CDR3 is TGCGCCAGCAGCTTCGGACAGCCTAGCTCCTACGAGCAGTACTTC.

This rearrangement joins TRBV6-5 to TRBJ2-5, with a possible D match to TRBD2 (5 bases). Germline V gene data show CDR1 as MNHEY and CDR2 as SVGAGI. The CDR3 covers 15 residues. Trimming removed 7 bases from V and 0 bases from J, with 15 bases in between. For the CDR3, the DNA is TGTGCCAGCATAGCGTCAGGATTGTACCAAGAGACCCAGTACTTC. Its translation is CASIASGLYQETQYF.

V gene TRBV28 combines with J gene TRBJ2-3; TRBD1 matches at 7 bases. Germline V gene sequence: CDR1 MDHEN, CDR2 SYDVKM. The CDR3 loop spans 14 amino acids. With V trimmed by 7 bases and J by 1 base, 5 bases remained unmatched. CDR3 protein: CASTEGAGTDTQYF. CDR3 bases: TGTGCCAGCACCGAGGGGGCGGGCACAGATACGCAGTATTTT. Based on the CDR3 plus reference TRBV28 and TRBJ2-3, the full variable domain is DVKVTQSSRYLVKRTGEKVFLECVQDMDHENMFWYRQDPGLGLRLIYFSYDVKMKEKGDIPEGYSVSREKKERFSLILESASTNQTSMYLCASTEGAGTDTQYFGPGTRLTVL.

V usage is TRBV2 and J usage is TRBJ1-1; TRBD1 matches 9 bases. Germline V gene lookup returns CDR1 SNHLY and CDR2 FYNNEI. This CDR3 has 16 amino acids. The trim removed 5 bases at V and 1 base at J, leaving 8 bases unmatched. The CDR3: CASSSGQGRQNTEAFF. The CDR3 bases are TGTGCCAGCAGTTCTGGACAGGGGAGACAGAACACTGAAGCTTTCTTT.

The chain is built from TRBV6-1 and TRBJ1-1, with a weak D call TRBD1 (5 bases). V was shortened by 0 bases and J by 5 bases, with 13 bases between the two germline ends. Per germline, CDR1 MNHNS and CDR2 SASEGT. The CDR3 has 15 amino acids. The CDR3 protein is CASSEASGARTEAFF. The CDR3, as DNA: TGTGCCAGCAGTGAAGCCTCCGGGGCAAGGACTGAAGCTTTCTTT.

The chain's CDR3 is CASSLGGADQPQHF. CDR3 nucleotides: TGTGCCAGCAGCTTAGGGGGGGCGGATCAGCCCCAGCATTTT. V is TRBV7-9 and J is TRBJ1-5, with TRBD1 as a possible D gene (6 bases). Germline loops: CDR1 SEHNR, CDR2 FQNEAQ (reference sequence). V shed 1 base and J shed 5 bases, with 9 bases lying between them. This CDR3 spans 14 amino acids.

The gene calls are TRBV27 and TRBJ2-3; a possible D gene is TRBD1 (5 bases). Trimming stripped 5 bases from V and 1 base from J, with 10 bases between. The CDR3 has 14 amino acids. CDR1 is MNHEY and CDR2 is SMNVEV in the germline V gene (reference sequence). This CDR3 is CASSSWGGTDTQYF. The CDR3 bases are TGTGCCAGCAGTAGTTGGGGCGGCACAGATACGCAGTATTTT.

The CDR3 coding sequence is TGTGCCAGCGCTGACGGTGGGGATGAAGGCTACACCTTC. Translating gives CASADGGDEGYTF. This chain uses TRBV2 with TRBJ1-2, with D unresolved. Germline V gene data show CDR1 as SNHLY and CDR2 as FYNNEI. The CDR3 consists of 13 residues. Trimming pared 8 bases from V and 8 bases from J, leaving 18 bases between.

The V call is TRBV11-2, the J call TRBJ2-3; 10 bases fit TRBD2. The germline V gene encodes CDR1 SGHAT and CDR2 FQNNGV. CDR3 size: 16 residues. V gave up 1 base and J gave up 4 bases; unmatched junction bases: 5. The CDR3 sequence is CASSLVPSGSSDTQYF. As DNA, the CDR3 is TGTGCCAGCAGCTTAGTTCCTAGCGGGAGCTCAGATACGCAGTATTTT.

The CDR3, as DNA: TGTGCCAGCAGTCCCCCGGGTAGGTTCCGGCAGCCCCAGCATTTT. Translation: CASSPPGRFRQPQHF. The chain is built from TRBV28 and TRBJ1-5, with D hard to call. The CDR3 contains 15 residues. Germline CDR1 reads MDHEN; CDR2 reads SYDVKM. V was cut by 5 bases and J by 7 bases, with 18 bases left in between.

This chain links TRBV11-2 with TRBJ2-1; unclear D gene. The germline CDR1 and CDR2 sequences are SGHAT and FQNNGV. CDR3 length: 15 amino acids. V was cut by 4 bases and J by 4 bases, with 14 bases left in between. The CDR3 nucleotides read TGTGCCAGCAGCTCAAGTAGTGGGTGGTACAATGAGCAGTTCTTC. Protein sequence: CASSSSSGWYNEQFF.

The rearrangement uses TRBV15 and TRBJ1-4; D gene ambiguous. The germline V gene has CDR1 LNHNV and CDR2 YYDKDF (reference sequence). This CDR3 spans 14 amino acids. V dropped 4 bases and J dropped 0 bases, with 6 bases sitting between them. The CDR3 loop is CATSTYATNEKLFF. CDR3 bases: TGTGCCACCAGCACCTATGCAACTAATGAAAAACTGTTTTTT. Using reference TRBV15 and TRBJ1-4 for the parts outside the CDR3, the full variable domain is DAMVIQNPRYQVTQFGKPVTLSCSQTLNHNVMYWYQQKSSQAPKLLFHYYDKDFNNEADTPDNFQSRRPNTSFCFLDIRSPGLGDTAMYLCATSTYATNEKLFFGSGTQLSVL.

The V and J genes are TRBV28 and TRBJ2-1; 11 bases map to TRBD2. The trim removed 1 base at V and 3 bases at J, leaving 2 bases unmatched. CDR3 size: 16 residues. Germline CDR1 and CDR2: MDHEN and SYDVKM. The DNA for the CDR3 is TGTGCCAGCAGTTTATTCGGGACTAGCGGCTACAATGAGCAGTTCTTC. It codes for CASSLFGTSGYNEQFF. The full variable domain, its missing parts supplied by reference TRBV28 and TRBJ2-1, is DVKVTQSSRYLVKRTGEKVFLECVQDMDHENMFWYRQDPGLGLRLIYFSYDVKMKEKGDIPEGYSVSREKKERFSLILESASTNQTSMYLCASSLFGTSGYNEQFFGPGTRLTVL.

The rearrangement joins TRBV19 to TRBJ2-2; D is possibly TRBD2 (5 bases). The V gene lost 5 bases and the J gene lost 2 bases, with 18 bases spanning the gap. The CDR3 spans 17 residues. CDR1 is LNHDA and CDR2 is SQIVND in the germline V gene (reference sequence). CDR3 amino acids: CASSRLLGSSNTGELFF. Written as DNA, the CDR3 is TGTGCCAGTAGTCGCCTCTTGGGGAGTTCAAACACCGGGGAGCTGTTTTTT.

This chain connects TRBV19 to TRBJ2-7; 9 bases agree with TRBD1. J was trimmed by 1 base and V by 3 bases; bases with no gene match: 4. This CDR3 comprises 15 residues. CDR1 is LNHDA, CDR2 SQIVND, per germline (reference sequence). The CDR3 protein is CASSMRDRESYEQYF. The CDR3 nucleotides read TGTGCCAGTAGTATGAGGGACAGGGAGTCCTACGAGCAGTACTTC. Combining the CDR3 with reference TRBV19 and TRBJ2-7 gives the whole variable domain DGGITQSPKYLFRKEGQNVTLSCEQNLNHDAMYWYRQDPGQGLRLIYYSQIVNDFQKGDIAEGYSVSREKKESFPLTVTSAQKNPTAFYLCASSMRDRESYEQYFGPGTRLTVT.

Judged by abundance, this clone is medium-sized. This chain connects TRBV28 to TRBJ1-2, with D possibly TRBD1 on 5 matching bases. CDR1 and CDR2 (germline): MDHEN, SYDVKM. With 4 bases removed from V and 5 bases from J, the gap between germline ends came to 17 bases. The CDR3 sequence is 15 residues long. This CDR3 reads CASSSARWGLYGYTF. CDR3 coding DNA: TGTGCCAGCAGTTCCGCTAGGTGGGGCCTTTATGGCTACACCTTC.

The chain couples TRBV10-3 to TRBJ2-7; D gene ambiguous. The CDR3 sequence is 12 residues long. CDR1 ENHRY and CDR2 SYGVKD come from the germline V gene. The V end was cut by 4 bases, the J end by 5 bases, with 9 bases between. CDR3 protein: CAISAPLDEQYF. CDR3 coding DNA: TGTGCCATCAGTGCCCCCCTTGACGAGCAGTACTTC.

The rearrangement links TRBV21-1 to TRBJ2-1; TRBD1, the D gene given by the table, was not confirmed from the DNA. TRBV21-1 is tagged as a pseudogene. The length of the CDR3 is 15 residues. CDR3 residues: CASSKVGTGWDEQFF. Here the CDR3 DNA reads TGTGCCAGCAGCAAAGTAGGGACAGGGTGGGATGAGCAGTTCTTC.

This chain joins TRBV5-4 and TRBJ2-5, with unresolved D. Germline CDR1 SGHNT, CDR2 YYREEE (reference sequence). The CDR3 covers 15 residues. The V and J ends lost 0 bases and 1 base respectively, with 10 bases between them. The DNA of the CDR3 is TGTGCCAGCAGCTTGGGGGCTAGTACCCAAGAGACCCAGTACTTC. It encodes CASSLGASTQETQYF.

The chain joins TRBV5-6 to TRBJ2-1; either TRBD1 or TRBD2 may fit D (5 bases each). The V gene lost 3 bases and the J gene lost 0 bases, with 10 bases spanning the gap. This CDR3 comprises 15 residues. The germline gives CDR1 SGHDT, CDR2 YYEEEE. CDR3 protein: CASSWDLSSYNEQFF. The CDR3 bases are TGTGCCAGCAGCTGGGACCTGAGCTCCTACAATGAGCAGTTCTTC.

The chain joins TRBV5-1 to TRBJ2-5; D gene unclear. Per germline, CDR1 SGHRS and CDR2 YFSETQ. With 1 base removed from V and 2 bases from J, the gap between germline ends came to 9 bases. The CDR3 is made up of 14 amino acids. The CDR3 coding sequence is TGCGCCAGCAGCTTGAAAACAGTACAAGAGACCCAGTACTTC. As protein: CASSLKTVQETQYF.

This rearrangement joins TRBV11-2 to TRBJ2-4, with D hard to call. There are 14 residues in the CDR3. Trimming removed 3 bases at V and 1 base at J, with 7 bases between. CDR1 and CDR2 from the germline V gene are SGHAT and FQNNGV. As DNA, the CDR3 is TGTGCCAGCAGCTTGGCCCGCGCCAAAAACATTCAGTACTTC. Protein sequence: CASSLARAKNIQYF.

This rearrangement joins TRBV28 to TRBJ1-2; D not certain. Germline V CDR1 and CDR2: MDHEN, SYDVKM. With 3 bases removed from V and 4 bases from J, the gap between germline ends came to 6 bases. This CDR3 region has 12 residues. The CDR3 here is CASSFFGYGYTF. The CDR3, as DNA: TGTGCCAGCAGTTTTTTTGGCTATGGCTACACCTTC.

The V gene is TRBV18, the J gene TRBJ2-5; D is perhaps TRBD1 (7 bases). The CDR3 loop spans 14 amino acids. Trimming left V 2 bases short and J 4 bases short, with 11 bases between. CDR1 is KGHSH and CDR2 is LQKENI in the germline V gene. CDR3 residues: CASSPGGGRETQYF. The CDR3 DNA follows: TGTGCCAGCTCACCAGGAGGGGGCAGAGAGACCCAGTACTTC. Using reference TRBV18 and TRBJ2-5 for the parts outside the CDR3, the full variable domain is NAGVMQNPRHLVRRRGQEARLRCSPMKGHSHVYWYRQLPEEGLKFMVYLQKENIIDESGMPKERFSAEFPKEGPSILRIQQVVRGDSAAYFCASSPGGGRETQYFGPGTRLLVL.

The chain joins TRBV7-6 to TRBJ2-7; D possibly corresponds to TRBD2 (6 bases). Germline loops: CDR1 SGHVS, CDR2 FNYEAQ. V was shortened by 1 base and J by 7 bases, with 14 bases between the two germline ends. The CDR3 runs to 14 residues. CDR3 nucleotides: TGTGCCAGCAGCTTAGACCCGGGAGTGAGTGAGCAGTACTTC. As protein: CASSLDPGVSEQYF.

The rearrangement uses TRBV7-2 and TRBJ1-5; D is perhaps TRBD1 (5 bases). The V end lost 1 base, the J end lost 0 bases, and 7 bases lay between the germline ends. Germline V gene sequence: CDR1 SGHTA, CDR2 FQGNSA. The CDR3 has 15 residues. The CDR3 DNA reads TGTGCCAGCAGCTTAGGGGGGGATAGCAATCAGCCCCAGCATTTT. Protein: CASSLGGDSNQPQHF.

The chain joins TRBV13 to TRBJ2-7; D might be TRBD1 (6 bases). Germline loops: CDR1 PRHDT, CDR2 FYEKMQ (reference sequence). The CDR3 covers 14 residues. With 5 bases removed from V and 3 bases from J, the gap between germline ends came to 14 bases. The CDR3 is CASSVVGALYEQYF. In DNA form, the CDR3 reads TGTGCCAGCAGCGTAGTGGGGGCCCTCTACGAGCAGTACTTC. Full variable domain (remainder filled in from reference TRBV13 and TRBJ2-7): AAGVIQSPRHLIKEKRETATLKCYPIPRHDTVYWYQQGPGQDPQFLISFYEKMQSDKGSIPDRFSAQQFSDYHSELNMSSLELGDSALYFCASSVVGALYEQYFGPGTRLTVT.